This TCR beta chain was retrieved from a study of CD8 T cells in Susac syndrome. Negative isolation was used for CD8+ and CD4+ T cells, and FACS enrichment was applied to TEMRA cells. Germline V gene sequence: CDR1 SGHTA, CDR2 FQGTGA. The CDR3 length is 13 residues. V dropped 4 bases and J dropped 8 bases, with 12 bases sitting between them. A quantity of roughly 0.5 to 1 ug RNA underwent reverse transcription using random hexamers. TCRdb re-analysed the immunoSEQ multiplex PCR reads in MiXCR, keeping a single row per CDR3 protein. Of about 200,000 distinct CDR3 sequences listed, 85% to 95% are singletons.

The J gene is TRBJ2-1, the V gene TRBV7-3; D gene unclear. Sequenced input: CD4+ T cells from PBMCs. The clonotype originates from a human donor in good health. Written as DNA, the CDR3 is TGTGCCAGCAGCTCGCAGGATGCCCATGAGCAGTTCTTC. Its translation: CASSSQDAHEQFF.